The clone carrying this TCR beta chain was recorded once. In the same sample, other DNA sequences code for this CDR3. The data belong to a study of blood T cell repertoires in COVID-19. Recruits, aged 18 to 89 years, lived in 24 US areas. TCRdb's table, derived via immunoSEQ multiplex PCR, lists solely in-frame clones and lacks some. Of more than 300,000 clones in the sample, roughly nine tenths were seen once. This CDR3 has 15 amino acids. Germline V gene lookup returns CDR1 SGHRS and CDR2 YFSETQ. Trimming took off 0 bases at V and 4 bases at J, with 8 bases between the two ends. The sequencing sample was made of PBMCs or T cells enriched from blood (not recorded which). The chain uses TRBV5-1 and TRBJ2-6; tentative D call: TRBD1 (6 bases). This TCR derives from a woman aged 40 to 50 who had been exposed to COVID-19. The CDR3 protein is CASSLAGAGANVLTF. The CDR3, as DNA: TGCGCCAGCAGCTTGGCAGGGGCCGGGGCCAACGTCCTGACTTTC.